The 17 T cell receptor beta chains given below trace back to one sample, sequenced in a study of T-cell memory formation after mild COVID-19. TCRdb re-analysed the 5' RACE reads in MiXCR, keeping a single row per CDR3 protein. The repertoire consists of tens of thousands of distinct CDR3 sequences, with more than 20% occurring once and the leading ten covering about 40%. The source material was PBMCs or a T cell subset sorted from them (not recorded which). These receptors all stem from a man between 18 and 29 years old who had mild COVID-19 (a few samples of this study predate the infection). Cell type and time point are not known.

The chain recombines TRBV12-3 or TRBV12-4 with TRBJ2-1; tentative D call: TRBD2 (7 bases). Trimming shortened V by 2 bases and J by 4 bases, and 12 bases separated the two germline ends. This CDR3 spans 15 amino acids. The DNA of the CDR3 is TGTGCCAGCAGTTTATACGGGGGGCTGTACAATGAGCAGTTCTTC. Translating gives CASSLYGGLYNEQFF.

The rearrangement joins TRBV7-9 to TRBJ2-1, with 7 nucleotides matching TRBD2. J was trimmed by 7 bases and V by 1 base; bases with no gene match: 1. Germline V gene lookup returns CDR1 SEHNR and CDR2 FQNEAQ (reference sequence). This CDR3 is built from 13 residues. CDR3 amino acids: CASSLGTRNEQFF. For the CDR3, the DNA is TGTGCCAGCAGCTTAGGGACTAGGAATGAGCAGTTCTTC. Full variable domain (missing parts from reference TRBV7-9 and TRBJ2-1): DTGVSQNPRHKITKRGQNVTFRCDPISEHNRLYWYRQTLGQGPEFLTYFQNEAQLEKSRLLSDRFSAERPKGSFSTLEIQRTEQGDSAMYLCASSLGTRNEQFFGPGTRLTVL.

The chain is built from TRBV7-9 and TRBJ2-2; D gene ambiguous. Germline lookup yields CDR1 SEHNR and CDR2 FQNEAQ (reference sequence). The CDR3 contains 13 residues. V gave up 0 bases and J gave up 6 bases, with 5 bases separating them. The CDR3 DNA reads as TGTGCCAGCAGCTTAGCTCTGGCCGGGGAGCTGTTTTTT. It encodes CASSLALAGELFF.

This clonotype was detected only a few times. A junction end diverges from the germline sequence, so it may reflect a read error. The CDR3 nucleotides are TGTGCCAGCAGTCTCGGGACAGGGGGCGCGCAGTTC. This sequence encodes CASSLGTGGAQF. This chain links TRBV6-2 or TRBV6-3 with TRBJ2-7; 12 bases fit TRBD1. Germline-derived CDR1 and CDR2 are MNHEY and SVGEGT. The CDR3 extends over 12 amino acids.

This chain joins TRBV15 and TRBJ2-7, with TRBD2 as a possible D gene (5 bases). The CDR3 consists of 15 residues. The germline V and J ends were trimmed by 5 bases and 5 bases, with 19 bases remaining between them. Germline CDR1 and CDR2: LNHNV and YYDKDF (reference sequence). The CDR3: CATSDPGKMIDEQYF. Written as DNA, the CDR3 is TGTGCCACCAGCGATCCCGGGAAGATGATCGACGAGCAGTACTTC. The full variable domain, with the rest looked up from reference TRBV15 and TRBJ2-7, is DAMVIQNPRYQVTQFGKPVTLSCSQTLNHNVMYWYQQKSSQAPKLLFHYYDKDFNNEADTPDNFQSRRPNTSFCFLDIRSPGLGDTAMYLCATSDPGKMIDEQYFGPGTRLTVT.

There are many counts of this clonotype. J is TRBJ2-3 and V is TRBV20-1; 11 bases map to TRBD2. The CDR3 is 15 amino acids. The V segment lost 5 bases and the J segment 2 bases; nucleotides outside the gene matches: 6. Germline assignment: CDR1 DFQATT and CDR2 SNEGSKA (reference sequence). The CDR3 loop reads CSAPPGLAVTDTQYF. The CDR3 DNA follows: TGCAGTGCTCCGCCGGGACTAGCGGTCACAGATACGCAGTATTTT.

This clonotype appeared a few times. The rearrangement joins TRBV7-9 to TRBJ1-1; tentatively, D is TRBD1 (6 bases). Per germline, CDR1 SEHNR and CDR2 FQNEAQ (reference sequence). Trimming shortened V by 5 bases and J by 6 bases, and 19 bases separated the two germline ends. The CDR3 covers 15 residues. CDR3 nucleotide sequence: TGTGCCAGCAGCACAAACAGGGCCATGGTATCTGAAGCTTTCTTT. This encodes CASSTNRAMVSEAFF.

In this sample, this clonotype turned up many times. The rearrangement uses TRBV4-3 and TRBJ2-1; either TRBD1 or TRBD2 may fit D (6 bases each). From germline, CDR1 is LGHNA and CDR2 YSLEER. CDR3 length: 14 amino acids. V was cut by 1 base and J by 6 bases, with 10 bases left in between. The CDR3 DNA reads TGCGCCAGCAGCCAAGGAGGGGGGCGCAATGAGCAGTTCTTC. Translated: CASSQGGGRNEQFF.

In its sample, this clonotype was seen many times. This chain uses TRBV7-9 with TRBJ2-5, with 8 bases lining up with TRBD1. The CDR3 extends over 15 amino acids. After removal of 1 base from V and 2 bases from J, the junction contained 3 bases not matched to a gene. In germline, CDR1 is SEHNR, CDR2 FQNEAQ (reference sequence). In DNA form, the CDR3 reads TGTGCCAGCAGCTTAGAGGGACAGGCTCAAGAGACCCAGTACTTC. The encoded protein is CASSLEGQAQETQYF.

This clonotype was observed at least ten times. For the CDR3, the DNA is TGTGCCACAAGATTGGCGGGCAGCACTCATGAGCAGTTCTTC. It codes for CATRLAGSTHEQFF. The rearrangement joins TRBV24-1 to TRBJ2-1, with D possibly matching TRBD2 (5 bases). Germline V gene lookup returns CDR1 KGHDR and CDR2 SFDVKD. Between the trimmed V and J ends, which lost 10 bases and 8 bases, there was a span of 20 bases. The CDR3 totals 14 residues.

The CDR3 here is CASTLIAGGLSDEQFF. For the CDR3, the DNA is TGTGCCAGCACCTTAATAGCGGGGGGGCTCTCCGATGAGCAGTTCTTC. This sequence joins TRBV12-3 or TRBV12-4 and TRBJ2-1, with TRBD2 matching over 11 bases. The CDR3 extends over 16 amino acids. J lost 8 bases, V lost 7 bases, and 13 bases had no gene match.

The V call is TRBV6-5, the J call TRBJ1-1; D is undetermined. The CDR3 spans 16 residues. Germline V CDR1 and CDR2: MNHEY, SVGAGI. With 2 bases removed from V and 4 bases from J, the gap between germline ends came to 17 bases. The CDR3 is CASSYRPDLWGTEAFF. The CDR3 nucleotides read TGTGCCAGCAGTTACCGCCCGGACCTATGGGGCACTGAAGCTTTCTTT.

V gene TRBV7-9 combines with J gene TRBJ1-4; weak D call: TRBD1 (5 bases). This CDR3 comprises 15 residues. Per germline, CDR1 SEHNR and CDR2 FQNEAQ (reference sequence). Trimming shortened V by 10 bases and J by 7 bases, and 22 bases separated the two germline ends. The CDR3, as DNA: TGTGCCATCGCGGGACGAATAAGTCACGTTGAAAAACTGTTTTTT. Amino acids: CAIAGRISHVEKLFF.

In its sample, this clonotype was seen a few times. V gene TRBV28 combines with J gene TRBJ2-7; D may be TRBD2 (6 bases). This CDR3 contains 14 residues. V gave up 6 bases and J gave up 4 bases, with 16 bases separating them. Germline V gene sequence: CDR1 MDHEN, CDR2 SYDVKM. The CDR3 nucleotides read TGTGCCAGCAGCGACCTGGGGAGGACATACGAGCAGTACTTC. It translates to CASSDLGRTYEQYF.

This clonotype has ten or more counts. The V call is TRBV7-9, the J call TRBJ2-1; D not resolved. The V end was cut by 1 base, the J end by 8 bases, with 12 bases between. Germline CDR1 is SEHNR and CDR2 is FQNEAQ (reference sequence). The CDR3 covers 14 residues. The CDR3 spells CASSLGAFTDEQFF. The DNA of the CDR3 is TGTGCCAGCAGCTTAGGTGCATTCACCGATGAGCAGTTCTTC.

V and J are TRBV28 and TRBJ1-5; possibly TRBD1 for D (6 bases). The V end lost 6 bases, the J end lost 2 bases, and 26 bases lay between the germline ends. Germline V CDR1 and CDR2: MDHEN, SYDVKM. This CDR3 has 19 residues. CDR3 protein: CASSRDRSPGYMGNQPQHF. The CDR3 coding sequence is TGTGCCAGCAGCCGAGACAGGTCCCCGGGGTATATGGGCAATCAGCCCCAGCATTTT. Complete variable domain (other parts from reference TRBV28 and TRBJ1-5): DVKVTQSSRYLVKRTGEKVFLECVQDMDHENMFWYRQDPGLGLRLIYFSYDVKMKEKGDIPEGYSVSREKKERFSLILESASTNQTSMYLCASSRDRSPGYMGNQPQHFGDGTRLSIL.

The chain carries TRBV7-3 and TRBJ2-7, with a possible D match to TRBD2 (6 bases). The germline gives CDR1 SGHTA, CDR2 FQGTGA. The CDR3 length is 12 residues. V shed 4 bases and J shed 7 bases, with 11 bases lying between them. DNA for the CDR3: TGTGCCAGCAGCTCACAGGCGGGGGAGCAGTACGTC. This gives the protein CASSSQAGEQYV.